These T cell receptor beta chains were read from a single sample in a study of blood T cells in healthy people across ages. In TCRdb, the 5' RACE reads were re-called with MiXCR into one record per CDR3 protein. The sample holds roughly 2 million distinct CDR3 sequences, less than 50% seen once. The sequenced sample was blood. These TCRs come from a middle-aged woman in good health. Each CDR3 is given with its conserved first and last residue. The D gene is left open where the match is weak. Only some rows state a clone size, as once, few, many or a class for expanded clones.

TRBV5-5	TRBD1	NA	TRBJ2-7	CASSLVLPGTADYEQYF	TGTGCCAGCAGCTTGGTCCTTCCCGGGACAGCTGACTACGAGCAGTACTTC
TRBV3-1	NA	NA	TRBJ2-1	CASPLGGMGEQFF	TGTGCTAGCCCCCTAGGAGGAATGGGTGAGCAGTTCTTC
TRBV6-5	TRBD1	NA	TRBJ1-2	CASTRDRGSRGYTF	TGTGCCAGCACCCGGGACAGGGGTTCTAGGGGCTACACCTTC
TRBV4-2	TRBD2	few	TRBJ2-3	CASSPSTSGGPDTQYF	TGTGCCAGCAGCCCGTCGACTAGCGGGGGGCCAGATACGCAGTATTTT
TRBV7-9	TRBD2	NA	TRBJ2-3	CASSLVERGAYTDTQYF	TGTGCCAGCAGCTTAGTAGAGCGGGGGGCCTACACAGATACGCAGTATTTT
TRBV20-1	NA	NA	TRBJ2-1	CSASQSSTYNEQFF	TGCAGTGCTAGTCAGAGCTCAACCTACAATGAGCAGTTCTTC
TRBV6-6	TRBD1	NA	TRBJ2-5	CASSNRGAVETQYF	TGTGCCAGCAGCAACAGGGGGGCGGTTGAGACCCAGTACTTC
TRBV4-2	NA	NA	TRBJ2-5	CASSQAPQERETQYF	TGTGCCAGCAGCCAAGCCCCACAGGAACGAGAGACCCAGTACTTC
TRBV28	NA	few	TRBJ1-2	CASSLAGWNGYTF	TGTGCCAGCAGTTTGGCCGGTTGGAATGGCTACACCTTC
TRBV7-2	TRBD1	few	TRBJ2-7	CASSLVRTGGRDEQYF	TGTGCCAGCAGCTTAGTGAGGACAGGGGGTAGAGACGAGCAGTACTTC
TRBV10-3	NA	NA	TRBJ2-1	CAISDPHRERGSEQFF	TGTGCCATCAGTGACCCCCACAGAGAAAGGGGCAGTGAGCAGTTCTTC
TRBV12-3/TRBV12-4	NA	NA	TRBJ2-7	CASLSGYEQYF	TGTGCCAGTCTCTCAGGCTACGAGCAGTACTTC
TRBV7-8	TRBD2	NA	TRBJ2-4	CASSSREGENIQYF	TGTGCCAGCAGCTCTCGGGAGGGCGAAAACATTCAGTACTTC
TRBV9	NA	few	TRBJ2-1	CASSVVGEEYNEQFF	TGTGCCAGCAGCGTAGTAGGGGAGGAGTACAATGAGCAGTTCTTC
TRBV11-2	TRBD2	NA	TRBJ2-5	CASSLQRTSGWETQYF	TGTGCCAGCAGCTTACAACGGACTAGCGGGTGGGAGACCCAGTACTTC
TRBV6-1	NA	NA	TRBJ2-3	CASKPPGRNTDTQYF	TGTGCCAGCAAACCACCGGGAAGAAACACAGATACGCAGTATTTT
TRBV10-3	NA	few	TRBJ2-1	CAISAKADYNEQFF	TGTGCCATCAGTGCGAAGGCAGACTACAATGAGCAGTTCTTC
TRBV19	TRBD1	once	TRBJ1-2	CASSVDRVTYGYTF	TGTGCCAGTAGTGTCGACAGGGTAACCTATGGCTACACCTTC
TRBV4-3	TRBD1	NA	TRBJ2-1	CASSQDSGGEQFF	TGCGCCAGCAGCCAAGATTCAGGGGGTGAGCAGTTCTTC
TRBV5-1	NA	many	TRBJ2-7	CASSLGNYEQYF	TGTGCCAGCAGCTTAGGCAACTACGAGCAGTACTTC
TRBV5-4	TRBD2	NA	TRBJ2-3	CASTSSGGAPNTQYF	TGTGCCAGCACCTCTAGCGGGGGGGCCCCCAATACGCAGTATTTT
TRBV5-1	TRBD1	few	TRBJ2-1	CASAAQGGYNEQFF	TGCGCCAGCGCTGCACAGGGGGGCTACAATGAGCAGTTCTTC
TRBV20-1	NA	NA	TRBJ2-3	CSAGFTDTQYF	TGCAGTGCGGGGTTCACAGATACGCAGTATTTT
TRBV14	NA	NA	TRBJ1-6	CASSQETYNSPLHF	TGTGCCAGCAGCCAAGAGACTTACAATTCACCCCTCCACTTT
TRBV12-5	TRBD2	few	TRBJ2-3	CASGSGVTDTQYF	TGTGCTAGTGGTAGCGGGGTCACAGATACGCAGTATTTT
TRBV5-1	TRBD1	NA	TRBJ1-1	CASSLPLTGVKTEAFF	TGCGCCAGCAGCTTGCCCCTGACAGGGGTGAAAACTGAAGCTTTCTTT
TRBV6-2/TRBV6-3	TRBD2	NA	TRBJ2-1	CASKKIAGGPIEQFF	TGTGCCAGCAAAAAGATAGCGGGGGGGCCCATTGAGCAGTTCTTC
TRBV13	NA	NA	TRBJ2-7	CASSPRNVLTTPPSNEQYF	TGTGCCAGCAGCCCCCGAAACGTCCTTACGACCCCGCCCAGTAATGAGCAGTACTTC
TRBV5-1	TRBD1	NA	TRBJ2-7	CASSLSASGWTGGSYEQYF	TGCGCCAGCAGCTTGTCAGCGTCAGGGTGGACAGGGGGCAGCTACGAGCAGTACTTC
TRBV6-2/TRBV6-3	NA	NA	TRBJ2-3	CASSCSGTDTQYF	TGTGCCAGCAGTTGCTCTGGAACAGATACGCAGTATTTT
TRBV27	NA	NA	TRBJ1-2	CASSSSPHTDGYTF	TGTGCCAGCAGTTCCTCTCCGCACACGGATGGCTACACCTTC
TRBV28	TRBD1	NA	TRBJ2-7	CASSSGGQGSLYEQYF	TGTGCCAGCAGTTCGGGGGGACAGGGGTCACTCTACGAGCAGTACTTC
TRBV20-1	TRBD1	NA	TRBJ1-1	CSGTGGRTEAFF	TGCAGTGGGACAGGGGGCCGTACTGAAGCTTTCTTT
TRBV6-5	NA	few	TRBJ1-5	CASSSGRNQPQHF	TGTGCCAGCAGTTCAGGGCGAAATCAGCCCCAGCATTTT